Presented here are 14 T cell receptor beta chains from one specimen sequenced in a study of cytomegalovirus exposure and HLA in healthy donors. PCR involved 60 Vbeta and 13 Jbeta primers. Sequencing was performed with immunoSEQ multiplex PCR; in TCRdb, only in-frame clones are kept and a portion is missing. The sample shows more than 150,000 clones, over 70% of them seen only once. The source material was PBMCs. The receptors come from a man aged 50 to 59 in good health and CMV-seronegative.

CDR3 nucleotides: TGTGCCAGCTCTTCGGGAGGGGTTGAGAACACTGAAGCTTTCTTT. Its protein is CASSSGGVENTEAFF. The chain recombines TRBV18 with TRBJ1-1; a weak D match, TRBD1 (5 bases). From germline, CDR1 is KGHSH and CDR2 LQKENI. V lost 6 bases to trimming and J lost 1 base, with 15 bases between them. The CDR3 consists of 15 residues.

V gene TRBV6-4 combines with J gene TRBJ1-2; TRBD1 agrees at 9 bases. The CDR3 length is 18 residues. Trimming cost V 3 bases and J 5 bases; bases outside gene matches: 16. The germline CDR1 and CDR2 sequences are MRHNA and SNTAGT. CDR3 in DNA: TGTGCCAGCAGTGAGTTCCCTCCAACCGGGACAGGGAAGTATGGCTACACCTTC. It translates to CASSEFPPTGTGKYGYTF.

The chain is built from TRBV28 and TRBJ1-5, with no clear D. Per the germline V gene, CDR1 is MDHEN and CDR2 is SYDVKM. The V and J ends lost 3 bases and 1 base respectively, with 13 bases between them. This CDR3 region has 16 residues. The CDR3 loop is CASSFVSERSNQPQHF. CDR3 in DNA: TGTGCCAGCAGTTTTGTATCGGAGCGGAGCAATCAGCCCCAGCATTTT.

This chain joins TRBV5-1 and TRBJ1-2; TRBD1 might be the D (6 bases). The CDR3 spans 15 residues. V lost 4 bases to trimming and J lost 4 bases, with 17 bases between them. The germline V gene has CDR1 SGHRS and CDR2 YFSETQ. The CDR3 DNA reads as TGCGCCAGCAGCCCAGAGGCGGGGGGCAGCTATGGCTACACCTTC. It is translated as CASSPEAGGSYGYTF.

This clone was found once. The rearrangement links TRBV7-2 to TRBJ1-6; D is unclear. CDR3 length: 15 amino acids. Germline CDR1 is SGHTA and CDR2 is FQGNSA. V was shortened by 2 bases and J by 7 bases, with 12 bases between the two germline ends. CDR3: CASSLLGSRNSPLHF. Here the CDR3 DNA reads TGTGCCAGCAGCTTACTGGGCAGTCGAAATTCACCCCTCCACTTT.

This chain joins TRBV9 and TRBJ2-7, with 10 nucleotides matching TRBD1. Germline lookup yields CDR1 SGDLS and CDR2 YYNGEE. This CDR3 has 15 residues. Unmatched junction bases numbered 6, after V lost 4 bases and J lost 2 bases. CDR3 nucleotide sequence: TGTGCCAGCAGCACTTCCGGGACAGGGGCCTACGAGCAGTACTTC. Its protein product is CASSTSGTGAYEQYF.

In this sample, this clone turned up a few times. The chain is built from TRBV9 and TRBJ1-4, with a possible D match to TRBD1 (5 bases). Trimming cost V 0 bases and J 7 bases, with 22 bases left between them. The V gene's germline CDR1 is SGDLS and CDR2 YYNGEE. The CDR3 runs 18 residues. The chain's CDR3 is CASSVGASGAGVGEKLFF. The CDR3, as DNA: TGTGCCAGCAGCGTAGGGGCCAGCGGGGCGGGAGTTGGTGAAAAACTGTTTTTT.

This clone came up a few times. The chain links TRBV6-5 to TRBJ1-1; D might be TRBD1 (6 bases). The CDR3 covers 14 residues. V dropped 4 bases and J dropped 6 bases, with 15 bases sitting between them. The V gene's germline CDR1 is MNHEY and CDR2 SVGAGI. This CDR3 is CASSSYFQGPEAFF. The CDR3 coding sequence is TGTGCCAGCAGTTCCTATTTTCAGGGGCCTGAAGCTTTCTTT.

CDR3 sequence: CASSLTGLLNQEQFF. The DNA of the CDR3 is TGTGCCAGCAGCTTAACCGGACTCCTAAATCAGGAGCAGTTCTTC. J is TRBJ2-1 and V is TRBV7-2, with D perhaps TRBD2 (5 bases). The CDR3 consists of 15 residues. Germline loops: CDR1 SGHTA, CDR2 FQGNSA. V dropped 2 bases and J dropped 10 bases, with 18 bases sitting between them.

This chain joins TRBV9 and TRBJ1-1, with a possible D match to TRBD1 (6 bases). CDR3 size: 14 residues. Germline-derived CDR1 and CDR2 are SGDLS and YYNGEE. V lost 2 bases to trimming and J lost 4 bases, with 12 bases between them. In DNA, the CDR3 is TGTGCCAGCAGCGTCCTTACAGGGTCCACTGAAGCTTTCTTT. Amino acid sequence: CASSVLTGSTEAFF.

The J gene is TRBJ2-7, the V gene TRBV7-3; TRBD1 agrees at 7 bases. Germline CDR1 reads SGHTA; CDR2 reads FQGTGA. The CDR3 length is 12 residues. The trim removed 5 bases at V and 7 bases at J, leaving 5 bases unmatched. CDR3 nucleotides: TGTGCCAGCAGCAAAACAGGGGAGGAGCAGTACTTC. Translating gives CASSKTGEEQYF.

This clone was counted a few times. The V call is TRBV5-4, the J call TRBJ1-1, with TRBD1 as a possible D gene (5 bases). Germline lookup yields CDR1 SGHNT and CDR2 YYREEE (reference sequence). Trimming shortened V by 1 base and J by 8 bases, and 12 bases separated the two germline ends. This CDR3 comprises 13 residues. CDR3 sequence (DNA): TGTGCCAGCAGCTTGAATGCGGGGGTCGAAGCTTTCTTT. Translated: CASSLNAGVEAFF.

This chain joins TRBV7-6 and TRBJ2-7; 7 bases map to TRBD2. The CDR3 sequence is 13 residues long. V lost 5 bases to trimming and J lost 5 bases; unmatched junction nucleotides: 6. Looked up from germline, CDR1 is SGHVS and CDR2 is FNYEAQ. The chain's CDR3 is CASSRGGINEQYF. The CDR3 nucleotides read TGTGCCAGCAGCAGGGGAGGGATCAACGAGCAGTACTTC.

This clone was picked up one time. V usage is TRBV7-2 and J usage is TRBJ1-3; D gene uncertain. In germline, CDR1 is SGHTA, CDR2 FQGNSA. V was shortened by 6 bases and J by 1 base, with 7 bases between the two germline ends. CDR3 size: 13 residues. CDR3 in amino acids: CASREGSGNTIYF. The CDR3 region has the DNA TGTGCCAGCAGGGAGGGTTCTGGAAACACCATATATTTT.